These 15 T cell receptor beta chains came from one sample sequenced in a study of blood T cells in healthy people across ages. A sample-barcoded 5' primer and a J-beta primer mix were used in a second PCR of about 7 to 12 cycles. Each CDR3 protein is one row after TCRdb ran MiXCR on the 5' RACE reads. The table lists approximately 800,000 distinct CDR3 sequences, about 62% of them singletons. The specimen sequenced was blood. The receptors shown here come from a man aged 25-40 years in good health.

The chain combines TRBV10-2 with TRBJ1-2; 8 nucleotides line up with TRBD1. The CDR3 consists of 13 residues. CDR1 WSHSY and CDR2 SAAADI come from the germline V gene. V lost 6 bases, J lost 6 bases, and 6 bases stayed unmatched. Here the CDR3 reads CASSVTGENGYTF. The CDR3 nucleotides read TGCGCCAGCAGCGTGACAGGGGAGAATGGCTACACCTTC.

The rearrangement joins TRBV20-1 to TRBJ2-5; the match to TRBD2 covers 11 bases. J gave up 5 bases and V 5 bases, and 10 bases lay outside the gene matches. CDR3 size: 15 residues. In germline, CDR1 is DFQATT, CDR2 SNEGSKA (reference sequence). This CDR3 is CSAQALAGGGETQYF. For the CDR3, the DNA is TGCAGTGCTCAAGCCCTAGCGGGAGGTGGCGAGACCCAGTACTTC.

This chain joins TRBV2 and TRBJ2-1; 11 bases match TRBD2. The CDR3 extends over 17 amino acids. V shed 2 bases and J 2 bases; nucleotides not matched to a gene: 5. The germline V gene has CDR1 SNHLY and CDR2 FYNNEI. The DNA for the CDR3 is TGTGCCAGCAGTGAATACGGTAGCGGGGGGGCCTACAATGAGCAGTTCTTC. As protein: CASSEYGSGGAYNEQFF.

V gene TRBV4-2 combines with J gene TRBJ2-3, with D perhaps matching TRBD2 (5 bases). Deletions cut 0 bases from V and 2 bases from J, with 15 bases between. Germline loops: CDR1 LGHNA, CDR2 YNFKEQ. CDR3 length: 17 amino acids. The CDR3 DNA reads as TGTGCCAGCAGCCAAGAAGGGTGGGCTAGCCCCACAGATACGCAGTATTTT. Its translation is CASSQEGWASPTDTQYF.

The V and J genes are TRBV5-1 and TRBJ2-7; tentatively, D is TRBD2 (5 bases). The CDR3 spans 16 residues. V lost 2 bases to trimming and J lost 1 base, with 16 bases between them. CDR1 and CDR2 from the germline V gene are SGHRS and YFSETQ. The CDR3 is CASSLGRRGPSYEQYF. In nucleotides, the CDR3 is TGCGCCAGCAGCTTAGGCCGACGAGGGCCTTCCTACGAGCAGTACTTC.

The chain combines TRBV28 with TRBJ1-6, with 7 bases aligning to TRBD1. V trimming: 3 bases; J trimming: 10 bases; junction bases outside the gene matches: 12. The CDR3 extends over 16 amino acids. The V gene's germline CDR1 is MDHEN and CDR2 SYDVKM. This chain's CDR3 is CASSFAGGGAGSPLHF. The CDR3 DNA sequence: TGTGCCAGCAGTTTCGCCGGAGGGGGCGCAGGCTCACCCCTCCACTTT.

The rearrangement links TRBV15 to TRBJ2-5, with 10 bases that match TRBD1. The length of the CDR3 is 13 residues. Losses at the gene ends were 5 bases for V and 11 bases for J; bases not matched to a gene: 8. Germline assignment: CDR1 LNHNV and CDR2 YYDKDF (reference sequence). The CDR3 region is CATSSRTGGEQYF. CDR3 nucleotides: TGTGCCACCAGCTCAAGGACAGGGGGGGAGCAGTACTTC. Supplemented by reference TRBV15 and TRBJ2-5, the full variable domain reads DAMVIQNPRYQVTQFGKPVTLSCSQTLNHNVMYWYQQKSSQAPKLLFHYYDKDFNNEADTPDNFQSRRPNTSFCFLDIRSPGLGDTAMYLCATSSRTGGEQYFGPGTRLLVL.

This clonotype came up a few times. J is TRBJ1-2 and V is TRBV12-3 or TRBV12-4; D is possibly TRBD1 (5 bases). V lost 6 bases to trimming and J lost 0 bases, with 11 bases between them. The CDR3 contains 14 residues. CDR3 region: CASSPGISNYGYTF. CDR3 DNA sequence: TGTGCCAGCAGCCCAGGGATATCTAACTATGGCTACACCTTC.

The chain joins TRBV5-1 to TRBJ2-3; perhaps TRBD2 as D (5 bases). Germline assignment: CDR1 SGHRS and CDR2 YFSETQ. The CDR3 loop spans 12 amino acids. V lost 7 bases to trimming and J lost 1 base, with 7 bases between them. The CDR3 loop reads CASQEGTDTQYF. CDR3 nucleotide sequence: TGCGCCAGCCAGGAGGGCACAGATACGCAGTATTTT.

V is TRBV20-1 and J is TRBJ2-5, with a weak D call TRBD2 (6 bases). TRBJ2-7 matches the DNA end more closely, so the J call is doubtful. The CDR3 is 14 residues long. CDR1 is DFQATT, CDR2 SNEGSKA, per germline (reference sequence). CDR3 in amino acids: CSATSAGKADEQYF. In DNA, the CDR3 is TGCAGTGCTACTAGCGCGGGAAAGGCCGACGAGCAGTACTTC.

The rearrangement uses TRBV5-5 and TRBJ1-1; a weak D match, TRBD1 (5 bases). The CDR3 is 14 residues long. Germline V gene lookup returns CDR1 SGHKS and CDR2 YYEKEE (reference sequence). Trimming stripped 3 bases from V and 6 bases from J, with 15 bases between. CDR3 amino acids: CASSYGTVFSEAFF. The CDR3 bases are TGTGCCAGCAGCTACGGGACTGTGTTTTCTGAAGCTTTCTTT. Filled out from reference TRBV5-5 and TRBJ1-1, the complete variable domain reads DAGVTQSPTHLIKTRGQQVTLRCSPISGHKSVSWYQQVLGQGPQFIFQYYEKEERGRGNFPDRFSARQFPNYSSELNVNALLLGDSALYLCASSYGTVFSEAFFGQGTRLTVV.

The chain links TRBV11-2 to TRBJ2-2, with D possibly being TRBD1 (6 bases). Looked up from germline, CDR1 is SGHAT and CDR2 is FQNNGV. The ends were cut back, 6 bases at V and 1 base at J, with 9 bases in the middle. The CDR3 runs to 14 residues. The CDR3 reads CASSWTENTGELFF. Written as DNA, the CDR3 is TGTGCCAGCAGTTGGACAGAGAACACCGGGGAGCTGTTTTTT.

The CDR3 sequence is CSARETGKYEQYF. The DNA of the CDR3 is TGCAGTGCTAGAGAAACAGGGAAGTACGAGCAGTACTTC. The V call is TRBV20-1, the J call TRBJ2-7; tentative D call: TRBD1 (6 bases). Germline loops: CDR1 DFQATT, CDR2 SNEGSKA (reference sequence). This CDR3 comprises 13 residues. The V end was cut by 0 bases, the J end by 4 bases, with 10 bases between.

A note on this clonotype: The junction departs from germline at one end; a sequencing error may be responsible. The CDR3 DNA reads TGTGCCAGCAGTGAAAGGGACACAGAGGACAATGGGCAGTTCTTC. It encodes CASSERDTEDNGQFF. The chain joins TRBV6-4 to TRBJ2-1, with D possibly TRBD1 on 6 matching bases. CDR3 size: 15 residues. Germline CDR1 and CDR2: MRHNA and SNTAGT.

The sample holds one count of this clonotype. The V gene is TRBV20-1, the J gene TRBJ1-1; D is possibly TRBD1 (6 bases). The CDR3 covers 13 residues. V was trimmed by 4 bases and J by 2 bases, leaving 11 bases between them. Germline CDR1 is DFQATT and CDR2 is SNEGSKA (reference sequence). The CDR3 region is CSAIPGANTEAFF. The CDR3 bases are TGCAGTGCTATACCGGGGGCAAACACTGAAGCTTTCTTT.